This T cell receptor beta chain emerged from a study of shared clonotypes between healthy human individuals. CDR3 length: 16 residues. Trimming stripped 2 bases from V and 5 bases from J, with 16 bases between. In germline, CDR1 is ENHRY, CDR2 SYGVKD. Sequencing was performed with immunoSEQ multiplex PCR; in TCRdb, only in-frame clones are kept and a portion is missing. The sample shows around 1,000,000 clones, about 72% of them seen only once. The chain joins TRBV10-3 to TRBJ2-1, with D possibly TRBD2 on 5 matching bases. The sequenced sample was memory CD4+ T cells from PBMCs. Subset defined: CD45RA-negative fraction. The sequence was collected from a man between 18 and 35 years old in good health. Some clones in this sample may be carry-over from other donors' samples. The CDR3 region is CAISERVGGYNNEQFF. CDR3 coding DNA: TGTGCCATCAGTGAGAGGGTTGGCGGGTATAACAATGAGCAGTTCTTC.